This T cell receptor beta chain stems from a study of T cells after yellow fever vaccination. TCRdb reprocessed the 5' RACE reads with MiXCR, giving one entry per CDR3 protein. The data contain about 360,000 distinct CDR3 sequences, around 6.4% of them seen just once; the ten biggest clones take up 15%. Per the germline V gene, CDR1 is DFQATT and CDR2 is SNEGSKA (reference sequence). Trimming removed 5 bases at V and 9 bases at J, with 23 bases between. CDR3 length equals 14 residues. The source of this sequence is a man in his thirties or forties who received the YFV17D yellow fever vaccine. The input for sequencing was PBMCs, taken 5 days after the yellow fever booster vaccination. The chain recombines TRBV20-1 with TRBJ2-7; a possible D gene is TRBD1 (7 bases). DNA for the CDR3: TGCAGTGCTCGAAGCCCGGAGGGACAGCACAGGCAGTACTTC. Amino acids: CSARSPEGQHRQYF.